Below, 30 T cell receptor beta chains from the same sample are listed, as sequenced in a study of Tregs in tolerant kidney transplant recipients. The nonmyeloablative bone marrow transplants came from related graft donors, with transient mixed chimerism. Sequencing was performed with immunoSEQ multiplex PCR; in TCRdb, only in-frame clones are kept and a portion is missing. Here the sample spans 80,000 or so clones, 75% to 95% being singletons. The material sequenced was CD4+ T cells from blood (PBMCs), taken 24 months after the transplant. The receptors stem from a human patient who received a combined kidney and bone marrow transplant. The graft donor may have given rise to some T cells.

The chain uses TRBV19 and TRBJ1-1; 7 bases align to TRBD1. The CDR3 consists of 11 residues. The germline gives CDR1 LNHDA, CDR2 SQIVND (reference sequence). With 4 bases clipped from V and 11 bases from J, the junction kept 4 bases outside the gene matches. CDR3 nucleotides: TGTGCCAGTAGTAGCACAGGGGTCGCTTTCTTT. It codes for CASSSTGVAFF.

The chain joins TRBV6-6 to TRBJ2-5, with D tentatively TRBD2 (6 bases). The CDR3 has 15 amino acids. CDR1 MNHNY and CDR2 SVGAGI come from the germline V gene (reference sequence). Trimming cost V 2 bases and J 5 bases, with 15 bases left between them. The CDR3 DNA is TGTGCCAGCAGTTACGTACGGGGGAGAGGGGAGACCCAGTACTTC. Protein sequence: CASSYVRGRGETQYF.

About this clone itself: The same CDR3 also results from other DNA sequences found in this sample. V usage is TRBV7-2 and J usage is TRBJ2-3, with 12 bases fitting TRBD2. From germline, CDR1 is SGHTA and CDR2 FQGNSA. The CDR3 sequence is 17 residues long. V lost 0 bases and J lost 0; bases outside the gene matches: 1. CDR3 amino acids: CASSLAGTSGSTDTQYF. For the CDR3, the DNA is TGTGCCAGCAGCTTAGCCGGGACTAGCGGGAGCACAGATACGCAGTATTTT.

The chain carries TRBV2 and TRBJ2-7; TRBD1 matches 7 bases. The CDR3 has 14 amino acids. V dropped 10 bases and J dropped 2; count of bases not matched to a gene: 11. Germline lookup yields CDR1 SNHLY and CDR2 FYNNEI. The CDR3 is CAINRQGRTYEQYF. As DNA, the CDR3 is TGTGCCATCAACCGACAGGGCCGTACCTACGAGCAGTACTTC.

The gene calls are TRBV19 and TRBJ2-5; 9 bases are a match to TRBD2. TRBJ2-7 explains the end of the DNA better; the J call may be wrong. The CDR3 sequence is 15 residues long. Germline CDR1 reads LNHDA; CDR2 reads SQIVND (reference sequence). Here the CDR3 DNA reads TGTGCCAGTAGCGGTCTAGCGGGAATTTTTTACGAGCAGTACTTC. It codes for CASSGLAGIFYEQYF.

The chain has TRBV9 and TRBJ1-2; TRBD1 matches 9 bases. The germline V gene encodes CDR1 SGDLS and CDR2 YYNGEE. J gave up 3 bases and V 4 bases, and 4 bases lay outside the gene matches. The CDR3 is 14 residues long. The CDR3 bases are TGTGCCAGCAGCTCGACAGGGGGTCACTATGGCTACACCTTC. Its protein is CASSSTGGHYGYTF. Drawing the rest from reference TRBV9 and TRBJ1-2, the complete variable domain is DSGVTQTPKHLITATGQRVTLRCSPRSGDLSVYWYQQSLDQGLQFLIQYYNGEERAKGNILERFSAQQFPDLHSELNLSSLELGDSALYFCASSSTGGHYGYTFGSGTRLTVV.

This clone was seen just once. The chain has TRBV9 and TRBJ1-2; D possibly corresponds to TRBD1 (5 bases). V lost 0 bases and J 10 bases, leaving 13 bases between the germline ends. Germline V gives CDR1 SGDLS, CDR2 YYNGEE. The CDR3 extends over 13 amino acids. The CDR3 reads CASSVEVRGDYTF. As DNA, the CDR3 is TGTGCCAGCAGCGTAGAGGTTAGGGGTGACTACACCTTC.

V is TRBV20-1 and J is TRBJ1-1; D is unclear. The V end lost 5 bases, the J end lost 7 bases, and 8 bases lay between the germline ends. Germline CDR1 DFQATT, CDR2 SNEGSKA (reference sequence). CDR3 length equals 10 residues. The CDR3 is CSALRIEAFF. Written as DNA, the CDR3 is TGCAGTGCTTTGAGAATTGAAGCTTTCTTT.

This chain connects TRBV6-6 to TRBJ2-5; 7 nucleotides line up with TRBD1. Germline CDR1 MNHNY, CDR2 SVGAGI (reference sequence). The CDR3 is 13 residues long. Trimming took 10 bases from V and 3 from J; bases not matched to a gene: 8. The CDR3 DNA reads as TGTGCCACCCAAACAGGGGCGGAAGAGACCCAGTACTTC. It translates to CATQTGAEETQYF.

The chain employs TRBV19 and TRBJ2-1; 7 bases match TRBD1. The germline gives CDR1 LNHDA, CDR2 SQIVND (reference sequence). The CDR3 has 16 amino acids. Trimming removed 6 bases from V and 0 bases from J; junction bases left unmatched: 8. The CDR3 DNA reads TGTGCCAGTAGGGCCCTCAGGGGGAGCTCCTACAATGAGCAGTTCTTC. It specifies CASRALRGSSYNEQFF.

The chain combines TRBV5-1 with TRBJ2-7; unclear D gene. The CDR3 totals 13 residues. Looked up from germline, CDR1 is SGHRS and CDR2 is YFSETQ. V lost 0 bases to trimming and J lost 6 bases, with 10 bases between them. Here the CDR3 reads CASSLDSPSEQYF. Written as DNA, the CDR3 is TGCGCCAGCAGCTTGGACAGTCCCTCCGAGCAGTACTTC.

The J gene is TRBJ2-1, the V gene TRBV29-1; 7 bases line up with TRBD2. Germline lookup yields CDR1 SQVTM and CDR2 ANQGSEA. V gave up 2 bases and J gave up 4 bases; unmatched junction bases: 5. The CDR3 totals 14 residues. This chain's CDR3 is CSVEFGRTYNEQFF. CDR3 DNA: TGCAGCGTTGAATTCGGGAGGACTTACAATGAGCAGTTCTTC.

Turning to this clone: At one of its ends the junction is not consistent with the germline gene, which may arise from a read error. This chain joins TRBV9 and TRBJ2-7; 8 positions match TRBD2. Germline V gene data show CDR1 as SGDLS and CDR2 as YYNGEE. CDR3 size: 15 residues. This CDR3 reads CTSSVGSGSFYEQYF. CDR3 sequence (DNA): TGTACCAGCAGCGTAGGGAGCGGGAGTTTCTACGAGCAGTACTTC. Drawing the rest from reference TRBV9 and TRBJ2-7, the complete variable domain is DSGVTQTPKHLITATGQRVTLRCSPRSGDLSVYWYQQSLDQGLQFLIQYYNGEERAKGNILERFSAQQFPDLHSELNLSSLELGDSALYFCTSSVGSGSFYEQYFGPGTRLTVT.

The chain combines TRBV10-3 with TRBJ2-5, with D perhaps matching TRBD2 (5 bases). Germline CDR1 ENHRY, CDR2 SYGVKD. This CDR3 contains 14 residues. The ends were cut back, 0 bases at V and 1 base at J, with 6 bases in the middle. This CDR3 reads CAISESGVQETQYF. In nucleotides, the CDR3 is TGTGCCATCAGTGAGTCGGGAGTCCAAGAGACCCAGTACTTC.

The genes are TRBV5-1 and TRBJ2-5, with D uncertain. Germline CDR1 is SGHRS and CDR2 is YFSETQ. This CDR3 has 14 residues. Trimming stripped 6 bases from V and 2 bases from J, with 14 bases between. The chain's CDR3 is CASTPGLPQETQYF. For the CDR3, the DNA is TGCGCCAGCACCCCTGGGCTACCTCAAGAGACCCAGTACTTC.

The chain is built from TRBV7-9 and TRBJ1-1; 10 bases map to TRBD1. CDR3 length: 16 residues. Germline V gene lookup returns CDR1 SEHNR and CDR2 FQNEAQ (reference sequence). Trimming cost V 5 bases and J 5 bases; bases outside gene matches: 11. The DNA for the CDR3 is TGTGCCAGCAGCGAATGGGACAGGGGTTCGGGGACTGAAGCTTTCTTT. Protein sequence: CASSEWDRGSGTEAFF.

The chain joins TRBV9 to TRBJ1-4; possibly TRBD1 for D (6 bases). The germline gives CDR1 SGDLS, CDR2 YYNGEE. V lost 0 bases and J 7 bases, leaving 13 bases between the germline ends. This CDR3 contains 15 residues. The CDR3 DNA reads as TGTGCCAGCAGCGTAGGGGGGGGCGCGGGTGAAAAACTGTTTTTT. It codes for CASSVGGGAGEKLFF.

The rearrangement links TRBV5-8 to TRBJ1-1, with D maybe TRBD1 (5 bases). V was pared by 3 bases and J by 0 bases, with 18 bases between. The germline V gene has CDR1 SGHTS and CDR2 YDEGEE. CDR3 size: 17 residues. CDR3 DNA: TGTGCCAGCAGCTATGGGTTTGGGAAGGGGATGAACACTGAAGCTTTCTTT. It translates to CASSYGFGKGMNTEAFF.

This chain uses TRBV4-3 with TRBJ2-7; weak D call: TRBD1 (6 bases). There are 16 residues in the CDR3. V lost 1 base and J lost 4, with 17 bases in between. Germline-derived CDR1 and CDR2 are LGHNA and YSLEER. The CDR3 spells CASSQGLGTLYYEQYF. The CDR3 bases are TGCGCCAGCAGCCAAGGACTCGGGACATTATATTACGAGCAGTACTTC.

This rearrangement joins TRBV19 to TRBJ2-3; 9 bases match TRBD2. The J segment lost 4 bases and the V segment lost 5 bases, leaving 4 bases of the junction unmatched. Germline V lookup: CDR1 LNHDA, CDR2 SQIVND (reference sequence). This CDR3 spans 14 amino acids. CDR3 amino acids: CASSPGLASDTQYF. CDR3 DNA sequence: TGTGCCAGTAGTCCGGGACTAGCTTCAGATACGCAGTATTTT.

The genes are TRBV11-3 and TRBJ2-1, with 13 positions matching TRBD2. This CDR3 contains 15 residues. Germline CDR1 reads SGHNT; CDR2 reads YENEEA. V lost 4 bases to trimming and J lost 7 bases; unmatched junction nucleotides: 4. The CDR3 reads CASSSLAGGFNEQFF. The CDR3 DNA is TGTGCCAGCAGCTCACTAGCGGGAGGGTTTAATGAGCAGTTCTTC.

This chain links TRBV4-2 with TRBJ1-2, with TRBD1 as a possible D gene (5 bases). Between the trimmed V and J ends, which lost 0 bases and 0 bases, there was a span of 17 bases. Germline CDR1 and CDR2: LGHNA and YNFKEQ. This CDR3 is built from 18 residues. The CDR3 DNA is TGTGCCAGCAGCCAAGAGCTCTCCTACGGGGGAACTAACTATGGCTACACCTTC. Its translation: CASSQELSYGGTNYGYTF.

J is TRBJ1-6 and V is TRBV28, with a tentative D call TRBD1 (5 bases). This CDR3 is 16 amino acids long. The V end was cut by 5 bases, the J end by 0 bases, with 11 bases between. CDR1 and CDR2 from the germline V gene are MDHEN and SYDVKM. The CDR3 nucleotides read TGTGCCAGCAGTGAATGGGGGGGCTCCTATAATTCACCCCTCCACTTT. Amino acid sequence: CASSEWGGSYNSPLHF.

For the CDR3, the DNA is TGTGCCAGCACCAGAGACTGGGGGCAGGAGACCCAGTACTTC. Translation gives CASTRDWGQETQYF. The chain couples TRBV2 to TRBJ2-5, with D possibly being TRBD1 (6 bases). This CDR3 comprises 14 residues. Germline V gene sequence: CDR1 SNHLY, CDR2 FYNNEI. V shed 7 bases and J shed 5 bases, with 17 bases lying between them.

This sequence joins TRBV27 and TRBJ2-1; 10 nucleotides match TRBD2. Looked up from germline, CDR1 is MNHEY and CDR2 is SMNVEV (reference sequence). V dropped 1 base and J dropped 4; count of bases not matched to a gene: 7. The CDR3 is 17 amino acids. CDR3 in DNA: TGTGCCAGCAGTTTATTCGCCAGCGGGAGGGCATACAATGAGCAGTTCTTC. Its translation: CASSLFASGRAYNEQFF.

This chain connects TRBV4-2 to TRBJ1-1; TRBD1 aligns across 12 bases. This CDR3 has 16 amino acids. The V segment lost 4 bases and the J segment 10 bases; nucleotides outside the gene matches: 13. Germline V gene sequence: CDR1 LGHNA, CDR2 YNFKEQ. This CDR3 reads CASSLGQGATRRGAFF. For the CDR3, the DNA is TGTGCCAGCAGCCTGGGACAGGGGGCGACTCGACGAGGAGCTTTCTTT.

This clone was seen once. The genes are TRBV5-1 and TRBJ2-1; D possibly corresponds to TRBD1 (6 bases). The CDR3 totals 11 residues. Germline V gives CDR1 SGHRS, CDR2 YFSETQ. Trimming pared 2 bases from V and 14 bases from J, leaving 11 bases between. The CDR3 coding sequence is TGCGCCAGCAGCTTCCGGGACACAAAGTTCTTC. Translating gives CASSFRDTKFF.

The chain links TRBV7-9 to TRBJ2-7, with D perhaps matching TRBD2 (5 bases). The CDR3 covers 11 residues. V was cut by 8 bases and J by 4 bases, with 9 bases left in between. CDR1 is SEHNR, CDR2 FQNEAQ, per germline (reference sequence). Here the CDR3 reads CASRDTYEQYF. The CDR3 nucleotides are TGTGCCAGCCGGGATACATACGAGCAGTACTTC.

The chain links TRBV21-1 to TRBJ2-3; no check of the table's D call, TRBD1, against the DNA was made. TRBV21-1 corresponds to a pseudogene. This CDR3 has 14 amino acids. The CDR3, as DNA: TGTGCCAGCAGCCCTAAACAGAGAACAGATACGCAGTATTTT. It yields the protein CASSPKQRTDTQYF.

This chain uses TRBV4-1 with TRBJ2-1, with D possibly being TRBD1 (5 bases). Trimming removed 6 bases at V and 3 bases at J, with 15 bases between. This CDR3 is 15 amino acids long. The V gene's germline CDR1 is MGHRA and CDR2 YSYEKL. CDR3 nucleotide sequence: TGCGCCAGCAGATCCAGGGAATTTGGCTACAATGAGCAGTTCTTC. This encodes CASRSREFGYNEQFF.